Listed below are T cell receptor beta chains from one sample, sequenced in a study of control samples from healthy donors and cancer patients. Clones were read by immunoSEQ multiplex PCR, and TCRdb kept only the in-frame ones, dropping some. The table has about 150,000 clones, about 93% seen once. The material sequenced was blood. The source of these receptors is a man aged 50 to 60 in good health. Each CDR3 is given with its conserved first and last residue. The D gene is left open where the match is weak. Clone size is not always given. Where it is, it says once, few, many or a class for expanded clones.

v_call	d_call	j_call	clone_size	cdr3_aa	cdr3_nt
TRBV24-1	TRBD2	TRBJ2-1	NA	CATSDGGRALFF	TGTGCCACCAGTGATGGCGGGAGGGCCCTGTTCTTC
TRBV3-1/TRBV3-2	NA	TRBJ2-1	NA	CASSQGPDSNNEQFF	TGTGCCAGCAGCCAAGGCCCGGACAGCAACAATGAGCAGTTCTTC
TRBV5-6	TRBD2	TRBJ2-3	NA	CASSLRLALFSDTQYF	TGTGCCAGCAGCTTACGACTAGCGCTATTCTCAGATACGCAGTATTTT
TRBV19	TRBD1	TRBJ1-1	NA	CASSTQGAAAFF	TGTGCCAGTAGTACCCAGGGGGCCGCAGCTTTCTTT
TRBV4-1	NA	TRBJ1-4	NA	CASSQGNPRANEKLFF	TGCGCCAGCAGCCAGGGTAACCCCCGGGCTAATGAAAAACTGTTTTTT
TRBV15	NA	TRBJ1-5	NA	CATSSGQLMDQPQHF	TGTGCCACCAGCAGTGGACAGTTAATGGATCAGCCCCAGCATTTT
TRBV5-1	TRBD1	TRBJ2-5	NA	CASTEQGLQETQYF	TGCGCCAGCACCGAACAGGGGCTACAAGAGACCCAGTACTTC
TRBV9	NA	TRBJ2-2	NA	CASSVGLSTGELFF	TGTGCCAGCAGCGTGGGACTTTCCACCGGGGAGCTGTTTTTT
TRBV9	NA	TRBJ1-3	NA	CAGSVAGAGNTIYF	TGTGCCGGCAGCGTAGCGGGGGCTGGAAACACCATATATTTT
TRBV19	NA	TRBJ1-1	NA	CASNSGHQGLNTEAFF	TGTGCCAGTAACTCCGGCCACCAGGGGTTGAACACTGAAGCTTTCTTT
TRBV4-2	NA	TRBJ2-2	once	CASSQEVVNTGELFF	TGTGCCAGCAGCCAAGAAGTTGTTAACACCGGGGAGCTGTTTTTT
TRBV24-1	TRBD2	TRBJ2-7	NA	CATSEPPGKSGTYEQYF	TGTGCCACCAGTGAGCCCCCGGGTAAGAGCGGGACCTACGAGCAGTACTTC
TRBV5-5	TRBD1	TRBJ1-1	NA	CASSRSQGAFEAFF	TGTGCCAGCAGCCGGTCGCAGGGGGCGTTTGAAGCTTTCTTT
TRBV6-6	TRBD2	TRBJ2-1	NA	CATAGLSLNEQFF	TGTGCCACCGCGGGACTATCCCTCAATGAGCAGTTCTTC
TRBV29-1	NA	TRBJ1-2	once	CSVRDNGYTF	TGCAGCGTGAGGGATAATGGCTACACCTTC
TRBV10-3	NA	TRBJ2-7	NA	CATGRDISEQYF	TGTGCCACCGGCCGCGATATCAGCGAGCAGTACTTC
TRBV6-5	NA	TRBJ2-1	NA	CASSYRRAYNEQFF	TGTGCCAGCAGTTATCGCAGGGCCTACAATGAGCAGTTCTTC
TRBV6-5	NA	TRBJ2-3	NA	CASSHTDTQYF	TGTGCCAGCAGTCACACAGATACGCAGTATTTT
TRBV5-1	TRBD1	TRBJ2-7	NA	CASSLTGGSSEQYF	TGCGCCAGCAGCCTTACAGGGGGCTCGTCCGAGCAGTACTTC
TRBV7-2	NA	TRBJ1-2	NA	CASSLVTGSTLYGYTF	TGTGCCAGCAGTTTAGTTACAGGGTCAACCCTCTATGGCTACACCTTC
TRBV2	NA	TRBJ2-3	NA	CASRDLASTDTQYF	TGTGCCAGCAGGGATCTAGCGAGCACAGATACGCAGTATTTT
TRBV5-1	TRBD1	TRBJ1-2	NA	CASSSGTGGYGYTF	TGCGCCAGCAGCTCCGGGACAGGGGGTTATGGCTACACCTTC
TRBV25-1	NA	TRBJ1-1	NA	CASSEYLARRAFF	TGTGCCAGCAGTGAATATCTTGCCCGTAGAGCTTTCTTT
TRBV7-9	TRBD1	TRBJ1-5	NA	CASSLGTGGYQPQHF	TGTGCCAGCAGCTTGGGGACAGGGGGCTATCAGCCCCAGCATTTT
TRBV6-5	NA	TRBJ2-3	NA	CASRRWESTDTQYF	TGTGCCAGCAGGCGGTGGGAAAGCACAGATACGCAGTATTTT
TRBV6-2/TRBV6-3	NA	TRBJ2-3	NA	CASSYKGGTDTQYF	TGTGCCAGCAGTTACAAAGGGGGCACAGATACGCAGTATTTT
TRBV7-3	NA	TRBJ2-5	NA	CASSLTSGGGTQYF	TGTGCCAGCAGCTTAACTAGCGGTGGGGGAACCCAGTACTTC
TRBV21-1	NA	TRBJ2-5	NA	CASGGGLAGVIQETQYF	TGTGCCAGCGGCGGAGGGCTAGCGGGAGTCATCCAAGAGACCCAGTACTTC